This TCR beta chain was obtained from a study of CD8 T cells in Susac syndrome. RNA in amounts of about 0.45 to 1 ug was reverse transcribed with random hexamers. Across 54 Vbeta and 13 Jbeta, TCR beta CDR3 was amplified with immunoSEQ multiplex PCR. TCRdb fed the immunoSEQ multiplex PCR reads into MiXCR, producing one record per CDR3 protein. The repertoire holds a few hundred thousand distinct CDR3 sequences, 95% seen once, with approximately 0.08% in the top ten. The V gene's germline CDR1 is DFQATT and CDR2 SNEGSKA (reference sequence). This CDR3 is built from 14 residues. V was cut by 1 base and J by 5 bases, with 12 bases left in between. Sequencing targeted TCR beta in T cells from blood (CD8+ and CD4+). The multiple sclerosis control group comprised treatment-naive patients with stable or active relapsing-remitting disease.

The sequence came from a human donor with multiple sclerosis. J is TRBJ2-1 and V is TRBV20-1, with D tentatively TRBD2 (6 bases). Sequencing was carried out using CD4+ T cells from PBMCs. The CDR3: CSARVRGEDNEQFF. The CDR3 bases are TGCAGTGCTAGAGTTCGAGGGGAGGACAATGAGCAGTTCTTC.